This T cell receptor (beta chain) appears in the sequencing data of a study of T cells in Graves' hyperthyroidism and ophthalmopathy. The germline gives CDR1 ENHRY, CDR2 SYGVKD. The CDR3 covers 14 residues. Trimming left V 11 bases short and J 7 bases short, with 21 bases between. This clonotype was picked up a small number of times. Using RNA transcripts as the source, TCR beta CDR3 regions were amplified. Using the HTBI primer set, a first-round RT-PCR was run on the TCR CDR3. TCRdb fed the multiplex PCR reads into MiXCR, producing one record per CDR3 protein. The table includes approximately 330,000 distinct CDR3 sequences, roughly 21% detected once. Newly diagnosed patients aged 18 to 65 had hyperthyroidism of under 2 months' duration. Based on clinical symptoms, serum thyroxine and TRAb, thyroid ultrasound and orbital computed tomography, diagnoses were reached.

V usage is TRBV10-3 and J usage is TRBJ1-5, with TRBD1 as a possible D gene (5 bases). The receptor was derived from a woman between 45 and 65 years old with Graves' hyperthyroidism. Sequenced material: blood. The CDR3: CAAETGTPTQPQHF. CDR3 DNA sequence: TGTGCCGCGGAGACCGGGACCCCAACGCAGCCCCAGCATTTT.